The 10 T cell receptor beta chains below were found in one sample sequenced in a study of cytomegalovirus exposure and HLA in healthy donors. The PCR used 60 Vbeta and 13 Jbeta primers. Libraries were prepared by immunoSEQ multiplex PCR; TCRdb keeps only in-frame clonotypes and omits some of them. The sample holds under 150,000 clones, over 70% seen once. The sequencing input was PBMCs. These TCRs come from a woman between 55 and 75 years old in good health and CMV-seropositive.

The chain carries TRBV11-1 and TRBJ1-3, with TRBD1 matching over 8 bases. Germline CDR1 reads SGHAT; CDR2 reads FQDESV (reference sequence). The V and J ends lost 5 bases and 3 bases, in that order; junction bases with no gene match: 6. The CDR3 loop spans 15 amino acids. The CDR3 DNA follows: TGTGCCAGCAGCCCTCCCGGGACAGGTGGAAACACCATATATTTT. It specifies CASSPPGTGGNTIYF.

The chain is built from TRBV18 and TRBJ1-6; 7 bases line up with TRBD1. Germline loops: CDR1 KGHSH, CDR2 LQKENI. J lost 8 bases, V lost 6 bases, and 10 bases had no gene match. The CDR3 sequence is 15 residues long. The CDR3: CASSDGQDPHSPLHF. In nucleotides, the CDR3 is TGTGCCAGCTCTGACGGACAGGACCCCCATTCACCCCTCCACTTT.

The chain couples TRBV10-3 to TRBJ1-5, with 10 bases matching TRBD1. This CDR3 is 13 amino acids long. The germline gives CDR1 ENHRY, CDR2 SYGVKD. Trimming took 11 bases from V and 0 from J; bases not matched to a gene: 1. The CDR3 DNA sequence: TGTGCCGGACAGGGGGGTAGCAATCAGCCCCAGCATTTT. Translating it yields CAGQGGSNQPQHF.

V usage is TRBV27 and J usage is TRBJ1-2, with D hard to call. The CDR3 spans 11 residues. The V end was cut by 3 bases, the J end by 10 bases, with 9 bases between. Germline CDR1 reads MNHEY; CDR2 reads SMNVEV (reference sequence). CDR3 in DNA: TGTGCCAGCAGTTTGGGCACGAACTACACCTTC. Protein product: CASSLGTNYTF.

This chain links TRBV21-1 with TRBJ2-7; the table names TRBD2, a call not compared with the DNA. TRBV21-1 represents a pseudogene. This CDR3 spans 17 amino acids. This CDR3 reads CASSKKGAGGPTGEQYF. The CDR3 coding sequence is TGTGCCAGCAGCAAAAAGGGAGCGGGGGGCCCCACGGGAGAGCAGTACTTC.

The CDR3 DNA sequence: TGTGCCAGCAGCCCGGGTGGGGGGGTGACCCAGTACTTC. Amino acids: CASSPGGGVTQYF. This chain uses TRBV6-5 with TRBJ2-5; 7 bases line up with TRBD2. V lost 6 bases, J lost 7 bases, and 8 bases stayed unmatched. The germline V gene encodes CDR1 MNHEY and CDR2 SVGAGI. This CDR3 contains 13 residues.

As to this clone: At one boundary the junction diverges from the germline segment, which might be a read error. This sequence joins TRBV4-1 and TRBJ2-7; D is perhaps TRBD2 (5 bases). The germline CDR1 and CDR2 sequences are MGHRA and YSYEKL. The length of the CDR3 is 16 residues. CDR3 sequence: CASSQEMVGSSYEQHF. The CDR3, as DNA: TGCGCCAGCAGCCAAGAGATGGTGGGGAGCTCCTACGAGCAGCACTTC.

The chain employs TRBV14 and TRBJ1-5; TRBD1 might be the D (6 bases). The CDR3 contains 17 residues. Trimming stripped 5 bases from V and 2 bases from J, with 19 bases between. Germline values: CDR1 SGHDN, CDR2 FVKESK. The CDR3 spells CASSSRRGGGGNQPQHF. CDR3 bases: TGTGCCAGCAGCTCCCGGAGAGGGGGAGGGGGCAATCAGCCCCAGCATTTT. Complete variable domain (other parts from reference TRBV14 and TRBJ1-5): EAGVTQFPSHSVIEKGQTVTLRCDPISGHDNLYWYRRVMGKEIKFLLHFVKESKQDESGMPNNRFLAERTGGTYSTLKVQPAELEDSGVYFCASSSRRGGGGNQPQHFGDGTRLSIL.

This chain joins TRBV6-1 and TRBJ2-7, with a weak D call TRBD1 (6 bases). V was pared by 4 bases and J by 0 bases, with 10 bases between. This CDR3 has 14 residues. CDR1 is MNHNS, CDR2 SASEGT, per germline. CDR3 amino acids: CASSADRSSYEQYF. CDR3 nucleotide sequence: TGTGCCAGCAGTGCCGACAGGTCCTCCTACGAGCAGTACTTC.

The chain couples TRBV19 to TRBJ1-5; D is unclear. V was cut by 2 bases and J by 1 base, with 6 bases left in between. The germline gives CDR1 LNHDA, CDR2 SQIVND (reference sequence). The CDR3 totals 14 residues. In DNA form, the CDR3 reads TGTGCCAGTAGTATACTACCCAGCAATCAGCCCCAGCATTTT. Its translation: CASSILPSNQPQHF.